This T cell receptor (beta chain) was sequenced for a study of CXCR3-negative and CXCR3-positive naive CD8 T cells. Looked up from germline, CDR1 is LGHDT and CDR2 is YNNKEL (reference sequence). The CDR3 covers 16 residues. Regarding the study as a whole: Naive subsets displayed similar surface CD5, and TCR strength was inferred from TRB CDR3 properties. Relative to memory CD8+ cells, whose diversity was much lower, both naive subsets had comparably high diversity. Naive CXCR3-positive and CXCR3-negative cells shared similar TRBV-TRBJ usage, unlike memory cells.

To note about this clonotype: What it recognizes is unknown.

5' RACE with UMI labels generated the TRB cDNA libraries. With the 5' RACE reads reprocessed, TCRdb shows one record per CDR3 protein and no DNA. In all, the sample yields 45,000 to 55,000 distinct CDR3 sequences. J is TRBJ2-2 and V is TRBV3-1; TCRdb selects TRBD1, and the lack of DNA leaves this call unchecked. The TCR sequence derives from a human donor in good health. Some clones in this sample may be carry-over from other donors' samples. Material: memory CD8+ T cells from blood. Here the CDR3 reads CASSQGGGYNTGELFF.